The 21 T cell receptor beta chains reported below all come from one sample, sequenced in a study of post-analysis software for immune sequencing data. Findings and caveats of the study: Roughly 5 TRBV segments, TRBV5-6, TRBV5-1 and TRBV20-1 among them, were found more frequent in patients than controls.

No antigen is known for these receptors. The library was made from cDNA and included unique molecular identifiers. TCRdb re-derived calls from the PCR reads in MiXCR, one entry per CDR3 protein. The sample includes fewer than 550,000 distinct CDR3 sequences, 30% to 40% seen only once; the top ten take about 5.6%. Sequencing input: blood. Receptors originate from a girl aged 2-17 years with multiple sclerosis.

This clonotype was counted only a few times. The chain couples TRBV6-2 or TRBV6-3 to TRBJ2-7, with TRBD1 matching 8 bases. Germline-derived CDR1 and CDR2 are MNHEY and SVGEGT. CDR3 size: 16 residues. The J segment lost 0 bases and the V segment lost 6 bases, leaving 10 bases of the junction unmatched. The CDR3 DNA reads TGTGCCAGCAGCCCGTGGACAGGGCAATACTCCTACGAGCAGTACTTC. The encoded protein is CASSPWTGQYSYEQYF.

This clonotype was detected a few times. The germline gene is not matched at one end of the junction; a read error may be the cause. This chain connects TRBV29-1 to TRBJ1-2; D not certain. This CDR3 contains 13 residues. CDR1 is SQVTM, CDR2 ANQGSEA, per germline. In DNA form, the CDR3 reads TGCAGCGTTAAAGAAGGTCCATCCTTTGGCTACACCTTC. Translating it yields CSVKEGPSFGYTF.

This chain uses TRBV5-6 with TRBJ2-1; no definite D call. Trimming cost V 4 bases and J 9 bases, with 14 bases left between them. The CDR3 extends over 13 amino acids. The germline CDR1 and CDR2 sequences are SGHDT and YYEEEE. CDR3 in DNA: TGTGCCAGCAGCACGACCCCTACGAGTGAGCAGTTCTTC. Protein sequence: CASSTTPTSEQFF.

The J gene is TRBJ2-3, the V gene TRBV3-1; tentatively, D is TRBD1 (5 bases). With 2 bases removed from V and 2 bases from J, the gap between germline ends came to 14 bases. Germline CDR1 reads LGHDT; CDR2 reads YNNKEL (reference sequence). The CDR3 covers 16 residues. The DNA for the CDR3 is TGTGCCAGCAGCCAAATTAGCAAGGGGTCCACAGATACGCAGTATTTT. This gives the protein CASSQISKGSTDTQYF.

The V gene is TRBV5-1, the J gene TRBJ2-5; D possibly corresponds to TRBD2 (5 bases). The length of the CDR3 is 14 residues. Trimming pared 3 bases from V and 4 bases from J, leaving 13 bases between. Germline values: CDR1 SGHRS, CDR2 YFSETQ. CDR3 in amino acids: CASSSFGLAETQYF. The CDR3 region has the DNA TGCGCCAGCAGCTCGTTCGGACTTGCAGAGACCCAGTACTTC.

Points on this clonotype: No conserved phenylalanine or tryptophan is present at the end of the CDR3, so a read error is the likely explanation. The rearrangement uses TRBV12-3 or TRBV12-4 and TRBJ2-1; TRBD2 matches 7 bases. After removal of 3 bases from V and 0 bases from J, the junction contained 2 bases not matched to a gene. This CDR3 has 15 amino acids. Written as DNA, the CDR3 is TGTGCCAGCAGTTTCGGGGGGAGCTCCTACAATGAGCAGTTCGTC. Protein sequence: CASSFGGSSYNEQFV.

The V call is TRBV3-1, the J call TRBJ2-5, with 8 positions matching TRBD1. V trimming: 4 bases; J trimming: 3 bases; junction bases outside the gene matches: 4. CDR1 and CDR2 (germline): LGHDT, YNNKEL (reference sequence). This CDR3 region has 14 residues. CDR3 amino acids: CASSRDRRKETQYF. The CDR3 DNA reads as TGTGCCAGCAGCCGGGACAGGCGGAAAGAGACCCAGTACTTC.

On this clonotype itself: A read error is possible here, since a much larger clone lies one base away. Here the CDR3 DNA reads TGTGCCAGCAGCCCCGTGACCAAAAACATTCAGTACTTC. Translation gives CASSPVTKNIQYF. The V and J genes are TRBV3-1 and TRBJ2-4; D is uncertain. Germline V CDR1 and CDR2: LGHDT, YNNKEL (reference sequence). Trimming took 4 bases from V and 2 from J, leaving 6 bases between them. CDR3 length: 13 amino acids.

The genes are TRBV29-1 and TRBJ2-7; TRBD2 agrees at 9 bases. Losses at the gene ends were 6 bases for V and 2 bases for J; bases not matched to a gene: 11. The germline CDR1 and CDR2 sequences are SQVTM and ANQGSEA. The CDR3 covers 15 residues. The CDR3: CSVSGTSRTPYEQYF. CDR3 DNA sequence: TGCAGCGTCTCCGGGACTAGCCGAACCCCCTACGAGCAGTACTTC.

The chain joins TRBV10-3 to TRBJ1-5; TRBD1 agrees at 9 bases. V shed 3 bases and J 5 bases; nucleotides not matched to a gene: 2. CDR3 length equals 14 residues. The germline gives CDR1 ENHRY, CDR2 SYGVKD. CDR3 residues: CAISDRQGDQPQHF. The CDR3 DNA reads as TGTGCCATCAGTGACAGACAGGGGGATCAGCCCCAGCATTTT.

This clonotype was counted only a few times. An end of the junction does not agree with germline; a read error may underlie this. V gene TRBV5-1 combines with J gene TRBJ2-5; 12 bases align to TRBD1. Per germline, CDR1 SGHRS and CDR2 YFSETQ. The CDR3 runs 16 residues. The CDR3 protein is CASSGTGGAKKETQYF. The CDR3, as DNA: TGCGCCAGCAGCGGGACAGGGGGCGCGAAGAAAGAGACACAGTACTTC.

For this clonotype: One end of the junction does not line up with germline, which may come from a read error. The chain carries TRBV12-3 or TRBV12-4 and TRBJ2-3; D ambiguous. There are 13 residues in the CDR3. Here the CDR3 reads CASRSTGADAQYF. In DNA, the CDR3 is TGTGCCAGTCGCAGTACGGGTGCAGATGCGCAGTATTTT.

This clonotype was observed a handful of times. The gene calls are TRBV6-1 and TRBJ2-7; either TRBD1 or TRBD2 may fit D (7 bases each). Germline values: CDR1 MNHNS, CDR2 SASEGT. The CDR3 runs 15 residues. Trimming pared 5 bases from V and 1 base from J, leaving 15 bases between. CDR3 residues: CASSQRGRGSYEQYF. DNA for the CDR3: TGTGCCAGCAGTCAAAGGGGGCGGGGGTCCTACGAGCAGTACTTC.

J is TRBJ2-4 and V is TRBV20-1, with D tentatively TRBD1 (6 bases). Germline assignment: CDR1 DFQATT and CDR2 SNEGSKA (reference sequence). The CDR3 covers 18 residues. Between the trimmed V and J ends, which lost 1 base and 0 bases, there was a span of 19 bases. The CDR3 nucleotides read TGCAGTGCTAGAGGGCCCTTCTTTTGGGGACAAGCCAAAAACATTCAGTACTTC. Translated, it gives CSARGPFFWGQAKNIQYF.

The table lists this clonotype with many counts. The genes are TRBV5-1 and TRBJ2-1; 7 nucleotides match TRBD1. The CDR3 spans 16 residues. CDR1 is SGHRS and CDR2 is YFSETQ in the germline V gene. The J segment lost 7 bases and the V segment lost 3 bases, leaving 13 bases of the junction unmatched. CDR3 in DNA: TGCGCCAGCAGCTCGGGTGTAAGACAGGGTCGGAATGAGCAGTTCTTC. Its translation is CASSSGVRQGRNEQFF. The variable domain in full, with the rest retrieved from reference TRBV5-1 and TRBJ2-1, is KAGVTQTPRYLIKTRGQQVTLSCSPISGHRSVSWYQQTPGQGLQFLFEYFSETQRNKGNFPGRFSGRQFSNSRSEMNVSTLELGDSALYLCASSSGVRQGRNEQFFGPGTRLTVL.

This chain joins TRBV27 and TRBJ1-6; D is undetermined. Deletions cut 4 bases from V and 6 bases from J, with 10 bases between. The CDR3 runs to 14 residues. Germline V gene data show CDR1 as MNHEY and CDR2 as SMNVEV (reference sequence). For the CDR3, the DNA is TGTGCCAGCAGTTCGGGTCTTTTTAATTCACCCCTCCACTTT. Amino acids: CASSSGLFNSPLHF.

The chain carries TRBV5-1 and TRBJ1-6, with 7 nucleotides matching TRBD1. The V and J ends lost 4 bases and 8 bases, in that order; junction bases with no gene match: 9. The CDR3 length is 15 residues. Looked up from germline, CDR1 is SGHRS and CDR2 is YFSETQ. CDR3 coding DNA: TGCGCCAGCAGCCACGGGGGGCAGGGGGATTCACCCCTCCACTTT. It translates to CASSHGGQGDSPLHF.

This clonotype was observed a handful of times. This rearrangement joins TRBV6-5 to TRBJ2-4, with TRBD2 identical over 7 bases. The better agreement between TRBJ2-7 and the DNA end casts doubt on the J call. The CDR3 is 12 residues long. Germline V gene lookup returns CDR1 MNHEY and CDR2 SVGAGI. The CDR3, as DNA: TGTGCCAGCAGTCGGGGGGAGGGCGAGCAGTACTTC. Residues: CASSRGEGEQYF.

The CDR3 is CAITGQGRGGYTF. The CDR3 DNA is TGTGCCATCACGGGACAGGGGAGAGGCGGCTACACCTTC. V and J are TRBV10-3 and TRBJ1-2; 10 nucleotides align to TRBD1. V was clipped by 7 bases and J by 8 bases; unmatched bases: 7. Germline V gene data show CDR1 as ENHRY and CDR2 as SYGVKD. This CDR3 comprises 13 residues.

The genes are TRBV19 and TRBJ1-2; D uncertain. CDR1 and CDR2 (germline): LNHDA, SQIVND (reference sequence). The CDR3 loop spans 12 amino acids. V was trimmed by 1 base and J by 8 bases, leaving 8 bases between them. The CDR3 here is CASSIGRGGYTF. For the CDR3, the DNA is TGTGCCAGTAGTATAGGCCGGGGAGGCTACACCTTC. Based on the CDR3 plus reference TRBV19 and TRBJ1-2, the full variable domain is DGGITQSPKYLFRKEGQNVTLSCEQNLNHDAMYWYRQDPGQGLRLIYYSQIVNDFQKGDIAEGYSVSREKKESFPLTVTSAQKNPTAFYLCASSIGRGGYTFGSGTRLTVV.

The CDR3 reads CASSQAPGVVYEQYF. The CDR3, as DNA: TGTGCCAGCAGCCAAGCCCCGGGAGTAGTCTACGAGCAGTACTTC. The chain employs TRBV3-1 and TRBJ2-7; TRBD2 might be the D (6 bases). Trimming cost V 1 base and J 3 bases, with 13 bases left between them. CDR1 LGHDT and CDR2 YNNKEL come from the germline V gene (reference sequence). This CDR3 contains 15 residues.